This is a list of T cell receptor beta chains from one sample in a study of blood T cell repertoires in COVID-19. Clones were sequenced by immunoSEQ multiplex PCR, and TCRdb holds only the in-frame ones, with some missing. This sample has about 190,000 clones, with about 85% found just once. The sequencing input was peripheral blood. Receptors were obtained from a man aged 55-75 years with active or convalescent COVID-19. The CDR3 runs from the conserved cysteine through the conserved F or W. A D gene is named only where the DNA matches it firmly. Expanded clones get a size class; other rows say once, few or many, or leave the size out.

TGTGCCAGCACCCCCTCAACAGCACAAGCCGGGGAGCTGTTTTTT | CASTPSTAQAGELFF | NA | NA | TRBJ2-2 | TRBV9
TGCGCCAGCAGCTTACAGACCTCTAGCACAGATACGCAGTATTTT | CASSLQTSSTDTQYF | NA | NA | TRBJ2-3 | TRBV5-1
TGCGCCAGCAGCTTGGTCTCCCAAGAGACCCAGTACTTC | CASSLVSQETQYF | NA | NA | TRBJ2-5 | TRBV5-1
TGTGCCAGTAGTATAACAGGGAACCCCTATAATTCACCCCTCCACTTT | CASSITGNPYNSPLHF | NA | NA | TRBJ1-6 | TRBV19
TGTGCCAGTAGTATCCGGGGGAACACCGGGGAGCTGTTTTTT | CASSIRGNTGELFF | NA | NA | TRBJ2-2 | TRBV19
TGTGCCAGCAGCTTAAACGCGAACAATGAGCAGTTCTTC | CASSLNANNEQFF | NA | NA | TRBJ2-1 | TRBV7-2
TGCGCCAGCAGCCCGTCCGGGACTAGCGGGGTCACAGATACGCAGTATTTT | CASSPSGTSGVTDTQYF | TRBD2 | NA | TRBJ2-3 | TRBV4-1
TGTGCCAGCAGCCTTATCGGACTAGCGGGTCACACAGATACGCAGTATTTT | CASSLIGLAGHTDTQYF | TRBD2 | NA | TRBJ2-3 | TRBV5-4
TGTGCCAGCAGTCCTAGGCCTACAGGGGAGGACAATCAGCCCCAGCATTTT | CASSPRPTGEDNQPQHF | TRBD1 | few | TRBJ1-5 | TRBV6-6
TGTGCCTGGAGTCGGACAGGGGGGGCCGGGGAGCTGTTTTTT | CAWSRTGGAGELFF | TRBD1 | NA | TRBJ2-2 | TRBV30
TGTGCCAGCAGCTCAAAGGGACAGGGAGGAGAGACCCAGTACTTC | CASSSKGQGGETQYF | TRBD1 | NA | TRBJ2-5 | TRBV7-3
TGTGCCAGTAGTGTCCAAGGGGGCACTGAAGCTTTCTTT | CASSVQGGTEAFF | NA | NA | TRBJ1-1 | TRBV19
TGTGCCAGCTCACCAGGGGGGGCCGCCTACAATGAGCAGTTCTTC | CASSPGGAAYNEQFF | NA | NA | TRBJ2-1 | TRBV18
TGTGCCAGCAGCCACCTCGGACAGGCTCACTACGAGCAGTACTTC | CASSHLGQAHYEQYF | TRBD1 | NA | TRBJ2-7 | TRBV3-1/TRBV3-2
TGTGCCAGCAGTGCCCGAAGGGACAGTAGCAATCAGCCCCAGCATTTT | CASSARRDSSNQPQHF | TRBD1 | NA | TRBJ1-5 | TRBV6-4
TGTGCCAGCAGTGAAACTTTGGTGGGACAGGGGAATGAGCAGTTCTTC | CASSETLVGQGNEQFF | TRBD1 | NA | TRBJ2-1 | TRBV6-1
TGTGCCAGCTCACCACCCGGGGGGCGTAACACTGAAGCTTTCTTT | CASSPPGGRNTEAFF | NA | NA | TRBJ1-1 | TRBV18